These T cell receptor beta chains were read from a single sample in a study of T cell responses to AZD1222 COVID-19 vaccine. This table comes from immunoSEQ multiplex PCR, and its TCRdb copy is limited to in-frame clones, with some not included. The sample holds over 100,000 clones, around 87% seen once. The sequencing used peripheral blood, collected 28 days after the second AZD1222 dose. The receptors derive from an adult who received the AZD1222 COVID-19 vaccine. Each CDR3 is given with its conserved first and last residue. The D gene is left open where the match is weak.

-	TRBJ1-3	TRBV23-1	CASSQSRGFFSGNTIYF
TRBD1	TRBJ2-7	TRBV4-2	CASATGQGYYEQYF
TRBD1	TRBJ2-7	TRBV2	CATSRDRGAYEQYF
TRBD2	TRBJ2-1	TRBV9	CASSDVLAGSNHEQFF
TRBD1	TRBJ2-2	TRBV19	CASSWDRGRGELFF
TRBD2	TRBJ2-7	TRBV9	CASSAGLAGGTYEQYF
-	TRBJ2-7	TRBV28	CASSPTGQTPYEQYF
-	TRBJ1-5	TRBV7-8	CASSPQAVRASNQPQHF
TRBD2	TRBJ2-5	TRBV5-1	CASSLGTSGGRETQYF
-	TRBJ1-1	TRBV28	CASTRRHYTEAFF
-	TRBJ1-4	TRBV19	CASKLPGLGMEKLFF
-	TRBJ1-5	TRBV7-2	CASTTLQGQPQHF
-	TRBJ2-3	TRBV5-1	CASSLGLLDTQYF
-	TRBJ1-1	TRBV19	CASRMGSPMNTEAFF